One sample yielded the 13 T cell receptor beta chains listed below, sequenced in a study of blood T cell repertoires in COVID-19. The table came from immunoSEQ multiplex PCR; TCRdb's copy has only in-frame clones and leaves some out. The data hold roughly 460,000 clones, with 85% to 90% observed a single time. The sample comprised peripheral blood. Receptors originate from a man aged 18 to 35 with COVID-19, enrolled during active disease.

The chain carries TRBV18 and TRBJ1-1; possible D gene TRBD1, 6 bases. The CDR3 has 12 amino acids. Germline lookup yields CDR1 KGHSH and CDR2 LQKENI. With 5 bases removed from V and 6 bases from J, the gap between germline ends came to 10 bases. For the CDR3, the DNA is TGTGCCAGCTCAACTTACAGGGCTGAAGCTTTCTTT. This encodes CASSTYRAEAFF.

This sequence joins TRBV5-4 and TRBJ2-7; 7 nucleotides agree with TRBD1. J gave up 5 bases and V 1 base, and 6 bases lay outside the gene matches. Germline CDR1 is SGHNT and CDR2 is YYREEE (reference sequence). The length of the CDR3 is 14 residues. CDR3 amino acids: CASSLLQGDDEQYF. In DNA form, the CDR3 reads TGTGCCAGCAGCTTGCTCCAGGGGGATGACGAGCAGTACTTC.

The chain has TRBV24-1 and TRBJ2-3; 10 bases agree with TRBD2. CDR1 and CDR2 (germline): KGHDR, SFDVKD. Trimming at V came to 10 bases and at J to 2 bases, leaving 2 bases not matched to a gene. CDR3 size: 13 residues. DNA for the CDR3: TGTGCCACAGGGACTAGCGTCACAGATACGCAGTATTTT. Translated: CATGTSVTDTQYF.

This chain's CDR3 is CASSLARDSSTDTQYF. As DNA, the CDR3 is TGTGCCAGCAGCTTAGCGCGGGACTCTTCCACAGATACGCAGTATTTT. J is TRBJ2-3 and V is TRBV7-2; D perhaps matches TRBD2 (6 bases). CDR1 is SGHTA, CDR2 FQGNSA, per germline. The CDR3 extends over 16 amino acids. V lost 0 bases and J 2 bases, leaving 12 bases between the germline ends.

This clone was detected a few times. The chain uses TRBV2 and TRBJ1-6; 10 bases align to TRBD1. Germline assignment: CDR1 SNHLY and CDR2 FYNNEI. The CDR3 extends over 14 amino acids. The ends lost 10 bases at V and 9 bases at J; junction bases unmatched: 9. CDR3 sequence reads: CATCTDRGFSPLHF. Here the CDR3 DNA reads TGTGCCACTTGTACGGACAGGGGGTTTTCACCCCTCCACTTT. The full variable domain, completed using reference TRBV2 and TRBJ1-6, is EPEVTQTPSHQVTQMGQEVILRCVPISNHLYFYWYRQILGQKVEFLVSFYNNEISEKSEIFDDQFSVERPDGSNFTLKIRSTKLEDSAMYFCATCTDRGFSPLHFGNGTRLTVT.

The chain joins TRBV5-4 to TRBJ2-7, with 7 bases that match TRBD1. The CDR3 covers 14 residues. V was clipped by 4 bases and J by 7 bases; unmatched bases: 11. The germline gives CDR1 SGHNT, CDR2 YYREEE (reference sequence). The CDR3 sequence: CASSRDRSREEQYF. The CDR3 DNA reads as TGTGCCAGCAGCAGGGACAGAAGTCGCGAAGAGCAGTACTTC.

This clone was seen a single time. This chain links TRBV6-5 with TRBJ2-3; D perhaps matches TRBD2 (6 bases). V dropped 10 bases and J dropped 1 base, with 18 bases sitting between them. The germline V gene has CDR1 MNHEY and CDR2 SVGAGI. This CDR3 has 15 amino acids. CDR3 amino acids: CATCLAGTCTDTQYF. Here the CDR3 DNA reads TGTGCCACCTGTTTAGCCGGGACTTGCACAGATACGCAGTATTTT.

The rearrangement links TRBV7-2 to TRBJ2-7, with D possibly matching TRBD1 (7 bases). Germline V gene sequence: CDR1 SGHTA, CDR2 FQGNSA. The CDR3 loop spans 13 amino acids. Trimming removed 3 bases from V and 5 bases from J, with 11 bases in between. The CDR3: CASSFGGGDEQYF. In DNA, the CDR3 is TGTGCCAGCAGCTTCGGAGGGGGCGACGAGCAGTACTTC.

This chain uses TRBV13 with TRBJ1-6; 9 positions match TRBD1. The CDR3 is 15 residues long. J gave up 7 bases and V 3 bases, and 4 bases lay outside the gene matches. CDR1 and CDR2 (germline): PRHDT, FYEKMQ (reference sequence). This CDR3 reads CASSFSGTGNSPLHF. For the CDR3, the DNA is TGTGCCAGCAGCTTTTCAGGGACAGGGAATTCACCCCTCCACTTT.

This clone was observed once. The chain is built from TRBV7-9 and TRBJ2-2, with D possibly matching TRBD1 (5 bases). In germline, CDR1 is SEHNR, CDR2 FQNEAQ (reference sequence). The CDR3 consists of 17 residues. With 5 bases removed from V and 4 bases from J, the gap between germline ends came to 20 bases. CDR3 sequence reads: CASSQEIWTRSTGELFF. CDR3 bases: TGTGCCAGCAGCCAGGAGATCTGGACAAGATCCACCGGGGAGCTGTTTTTT.

This rearrangement joins TRBV9 to TRBJ2-6; possibly TRBD2 for D (5 bases). CDR3 length equals 14 residues. V was shortened by 5 bases and J by 0 bases, with 6 bases between the two germline ends. Germline V gene data show CDR1 as SGDLS and CDR2 as YYNGEE. CDR3 nucleotide sequence: TGTGCCAGCAGGGGGAGCTCTGGGGCCAACGTCCTGACTTTC. Amino acids: CASRGSSGANVLTF.

This clone was picked up one time. The CDR3 here is CASSSASGGLNEQYF. The CDR3 coding sequence is TGTGCCAGCAGCTCCGCGAGCGGGGGGCTGAACGAGCAGTACTTC. The chain uses TRBV3-1 (or the pseudogene TRBV3-2) and TRBJ2-7, with TRBD2 matching 9 bases. The J segment lost 5 bases and the V segment lost 5 bases, leaving 10 bases of the junction unmatched. Germline loops: CDR1 LGHDT, CDR2 YNNKEL (reference sequence). CDR3 length equals 15 residues.

This clone was counted a single time. The CDR3 DNA is TGTGCCAGCAGCCTCCGACTAGCGGGGCCCACAGATACGCAGTATTTT. It codes for CASSLRLAGPTDTQYF. The V gene is TRBV7-9, the J gene TRBJ2-3; 11 nucleotides match TRBD2. With V trimmed by 5 bases and J by 2 bases, 6 bases remained unmatched. The germline gives CDR1 SEHNR, CDR2 FQNEAQ (reference sequence). This CDR3 comprises 16 residues. The full variable domain, its missing parts supplied by reference TRBV7-9 and TRBJ2-3, is DTGVSQNPRHKITKRGQNVTFRCDPISEHNRLYWYRQTLGQGPEFLTYFQNEAQLEKSRLLSDRFSAERPKGSFSTLEIQRTEQGDSAMYLCASSLRLAGPTDTQYFGPGTRLTVL.